The entry that follows covers one T cell receptor beta chain sequence. No antigen is known for it. This entry is derived from a study of shared clonotypes between healthy human individuals. Study summary: CD4 naive and CD4 memory each took three plates per donor, while CD8 naive took two and CD8 memory one.

Notes on the study in general: A handful of donors shared about 5% of their naive CD4 clonotypes. Despite large depth, sorted-subset datasets appeared incompletely sequenced. The authors expected sequencing depth to affect clonotype sharing among donors.

The CDR3 has 15 residues. V dropped 0 bases and J dropped 4 bases, with 13 bases sitting between them. CDR1 and CDR2 (germline): SGHRS, YFSETQ. The data were produced by immunoSEQ multiplex PCR, yet TCRdb's version contains in-frame clones alone and is incomplete. This sample carries 1.5 million to 1.9 million clones, nearly 99% of them seen once, and the ten largest clones take 0.4% to 0.45%. The sequence was obtained from a man aged 25-40 years in good health. Sequencing used naive CD4+ T cells sorted from blood. Indicated subset: CD45RA+ positively selected. The J gene is TRBJ1-1, the V gene TRBV5-1, with D perhaps TRBD1 (6 bases). The CDR3 region has the DNA TGCGCCAGCAGCTTGGACCTCATCAGGGGCACTGAAGCTTTCTTT. Protein product: CASSLDLIRGTEAFF. The variable domain in full, completed from reference TRBV5-1 and TRBJ1-1, reads KAGVTQTPRYLIKTRGQQVTLSCSPISGHRSVSWYQQTPGQGLQFLFEYFSETQRNKGNFPGRFSGRQFSNSRSEMNVSTLELGDSALYLCASSLDLIRGTEAFFGQGTRLTVV.